This T cell receptor (delta chain) originates from a study of γδ T cells in repeated Plasmodium falciparum infection. As to this clone: A read error likely explains why the TCRdb protein, taken from a much larger clone, differs from this DNA's translation at residue 17; the protein shown is translated from the DNA.

TCRdb re-analyzed the multiplex PCR reads via CATT. Counted here are 85,000 to 95,000 delta-chain clones, 1.4% occurring once; the ten biggest clones make up around 8.1%. This CDR3 is built from 19 residues. Germline V gives CDR1 TSWWSYY, CDR2 QGS. Gammadelta T cells were flow-sorted from PBMC into Vgamma9/Vdelta2+ and Vdelta2-negative populations for bulk analysis. The source is a pool of human donors (malaria-infected and uninfected, not separated). The sequenced material came from gamma-delta T cells from blood. The chain joins TRDV1 to TRDJ1; 12 positions match TRDD3. The CDR3 sequence: CALGNVLGDTEGYTDKRIF. CDR3 nucleotide sequence: TGTGCTCTTGGGAACGTACTGGGGGATACAGAGGGGTACACCGATAAACGCATCTTT.